The 13 T cell receptor beta chains below come from one sample, sequenced in a study of PD-1 blockade in classical Hodgkin lymphoma. Profiling relied on immunoSEQ multiplex PCR, and the TCRdb table lists in-frame clones only, not all of them. The sample contains roughly 96,000 clones, 85% to 90% of which appear only once. Each patient relapsed following autologous stem cell transplantation, and prior brentuximab vedotin exposure differed. The sample consisted of peripheral blood mononuclear cells (PBMCs), taken before the second cycle of nivolumab. These receptors came from a human donor with classical Hodgkin lymphoma.

The chain has TRBV28 and TRBJ1-2, with D unclear. The CDR3 totals 13 residues. The V end was cut by 5 bases, the J end by 8 bases, with 15 bases between. Germline-derived CDR1 and CDR2 are MDHEN and SYDVKM. The CDR3 sequence is CASSPFRAWGYTF. CDR3 bases: TGTGCCAGCAGTCCCTTTCGGGCCTGGGGCTACACCTTC.

J is TRBJ2-5 and V is TRBV28; D unclear. Germline V gene lookup returns CDR1 MDHEN and CDR2 SYDVKM. Between the trimmed V and J ends, which lost 1 base and 4 bases, there was a span of 13 bases. The CDR3 covers 15 residues. The CDR3 region has the DNA TGTGCCAGCAGTTTATTCCCCCCGGCAGGAGAGACCCAGTACTTC. Protein product: CASSLFPPAGETQYF.

This chain uses TRBV6-5 with TRBJ2-6; D not resolved. Per the germline V gene, CDR1 is MNHEY and CDR2 is SVGAGI. CDR3 length: 15 residues. V was clipped by 2 bases and J by 0 bases, with 5 bases between them. The CDR3 DNA follows: TGTGCCAGCAGTTACGGCGTCTCTGGGGCCAACGTCCTGACTTTC. Its translation is CASSYGVSGANVLTF.

Here the CDR3 reads CASSLRGAAPHTQYF. The CDR3 DNA sequence: TGCGCCAGCAGCTTGCGGGGGGCCGCCCCCCATACGCAGTATTTT. The chain combines TRBV5-1 with TRBJ2-3; possibly TRBD2 for D (7 bases). This CDR3 region has 15 residues. V lost 1 base and J lost 7, with 16 bases in between. Germline CDR1 SGHRS, CDR2 YFSETQ.

The V and J genes are TRBV4-1 and TRBJ2-5; TRBD1 agrees at 7 bases. The end of the DNA is better explained by TRBJ2-7, so the J call may be wrong. Germline CDR1 reads MGHRA; CDR2 reads YSYEKL. CDR3 size: 14 residues. CDR3 in DNA: TGCGCCAGCAGCCAGGGGGACAGCAACTACGAGCAGTACTTC. Encoded protein: CASSQGDSNYEQYF.

The rearrangement joins TRBV5-4 to TRBJ1-6; D is undetermined. Germline V gives CDR1 SGHNT, CDR2 YYREEE (reference sequence). The ends were cut back, 7 bases at V and 9 bases at J, with 14 bases in the middle. This CDR3 contains 13 residues. Written as DNA, the CDR3 is TGTGCCAGCGGACCTGCTATGGGTTCACCCCTCCACTTT. Protein sequence: CASGPAMGSPLHF.

The gene calls are TRBV5-1 and TRBJ2-4; 10 nucleotides align to TRBD2. From germline, CDR1 is SGHRS and CDR2 YFSETQ. This CDR3 has 15 amino acids. V was pared by 0 bases and J by 5 bases, with 2 bases of the junction left unmatched. The CDR3 DNA follows: TGCGCCAGCAGCTTGGGGCTAGCGGGGGAAAACATTCAGTACTTC. Its protein product is CASSLGLAGENIQYF.

This clone was seen a few times. This chain joins TRBV5-1 and TRBJ2-5; D is possibly TRBD2 (6 bases). CDR3 length: 14 residues. Germline V gives CDR1 SGHRS, CDR2 YFSETQ. V lost 6 bases and J lost 3, with 15 bases in between. CDR3 nucleotides: TGCGCCAGCACGGTGGGGGGAACCGAAGAGACCCAGTACTTC. This translates into CASTVGGTEETQYF.

The sample holds one count of this clone. V usage is TRBV5-1 and J usage is TRBJ2-3; D is undetermined. Germline V gene data show CDR1 as SGHRS and CDR2 as YFSETQ. The CDR3 covers 15 residues. V was trimmed by 0 bases and J by 1 base, leaving 9 bases between them. CDR3 in amino acids: CASSLDVTGTDTQYF. The CDR3 coding sequence is TGCGCCAGCAGCTTGGACGTGACCGGCACAGATACGCAGTATTTT.

This chain links TRBV2 with TRBJ2-5; 12 nucleotides match TRBD2. Germline loops: CDR1 SNHLY, CDR2 FYNNEI. CDR3 length: 16 residues. J gave up 5 bases and V 5 bases, and 9 bases lay outside the gene matches. CDR3 sequence reads: CASSSRGLAGWETQYF. Written as DNA, the CDR3 is TGTGCCAGCAGTTCAAGAGGACTAGCGGGGTGGGAGACCCAGTACTTC.

This rearrangement joins TRBV11-2 to TRBJ2-1; 7 bases are shared with TRBD1. Germline CDR1 reads SGHAT; CDR2 reads FQNNGV. V gave up 5 bases and J gave up 10 bases; unmatched junction bases: 8. CDR3 length: 13 residues. The CDR3 bases are TGTGCCAGCAGCGTAACAGGGGTTCGGGAGCAGTTCTTC. Translated: CASSVTGVREQFF.

The V call is TRBV5-1, the J call TRBJ2-2; D remains unclear. Per germline, CDR1 SGHRS and CDR2 YFSETQ. V was clipped by 6 bases and J by 0 bases, with 6 bases between them. The CDR3 is 13 amino acids. This CDR3 is CASKKANTGELFF. The DNA for the CDR3 is TGCGCCAGCAAGAAAGCGAACACCGGGGAGCTGTTTTTT.

The chain is built from TRBV11-2 and TRBJ2-7; D ambiguous. The germline V gene has CDR1 SGHAT and CDR2 FQNNGV. Trimming removed 2 bases at V and 0 bases at J, with 8 bases between. The CDR3 is 14 residues long. Written as DNA, the CDR3 is TGTGCCAGCAGCTTATCCCCAGGCTCCTACGAGCAGTACTTC. This gives the protein CASSLSPGSYEQYF.